This TCR beta chain was captured in a study of cytomegalovirus exposure and HLA in healthy donors. V lost 3 bases and J lost 3, with 17 bases in between. The CDR3 runs to 16 residues. Per germline, CDR1 SGHTA and CDR2 FQGTGA. Donors had nominal health at sampling but likely had unrecorded immune exposures. 60 Vbeta and 13 Jbeta primers were used in PCR. Produced via immunoSEQ multiplex PCR; TCRdb's table is partial and in-frame only. The data hold about 120,000 clones, with roughly 68% observed a single time. The study's findings and limits: Trimming of TCR beta V- and J-genes showed a link, identified in a later analysis, to a missense DCLRE1C variant. The CMV antigen specificity of a few CMV-associated chains was confirmed through in vitro analysis.

This clone was observed once. Its antigen remains unknown. The receptor was derived from a young woman in good health and CMV-seronegative. The rearrangement joins TRBV7-3 to TRBJ2-5, with D possibly being TRBD1 (6 bases). Sequenced input: PBMCs. The CDR3 region has the DNA TGTGCCAGCAGCTTCAACCGACAGGCGGACAAAGAGACCCAGTACTTC. It encodes CASSFNRQADKETQYF.